The rows below give T cell receptor beta chains drawn from one sample of a study of T cells in Graves' hyperthyroidism and ophthalmopathy. Each CDR3 protein is one row after TCRdb ran MiXCR on the multiplex PCR reads. The table shows 300,000 to 450,000 distinct CDR3 sequences, with 25% occurring only once. Sequences were obtained from blood. The receptor set was obtained from a man in his fifties or sixties with Graves' hyperthyroidism. The CDR3 runs from the conserved cysteine through the conserved F or W. A D gene is named only where the DNA matches it firmly. Expanded clones are given a class, and other clones once, few, many or no size at all.

v_call	d_call	clone_size	j_call	cdr3_aa	cdr3_nt
TRBV29-1	.	.	TRBJ1-2	CSVDAGPFSNYGYTF	TGCAGCGTTGATGCAGGGCCCTTCTCTAACTATGGCTACACCTTC
TRBV5-1	.	few	TRBJ2-1	CASSLRGHNEQFF	TGCGCCAGCAGCTTGCGGGGACACAATGAGCAGTTCTTC
TRBV6-1	.	many	TRBJ2-3	CASSRDLTDTQYF	TGTGCCAGCAGCAGGGACCTCACAGATACGCAGTATTTT
TRBV24-1	.	few	TRBJ2-1	CATSDGGARPEQFF	TGTGCCACCAGTGATGGCGGAGCTCGCCCTGAGCAGTTCTTC
TRBV6-2/TRBV6-3	TRBD1	.	TRBJ1-2	CASSLPGQGSYGYTF	TGTGCCAGCAGTCTACCGGGACAGGGATCCTATGGCTACACCTTC
TRBV29-1	TRBD1	.	TRBJ2-5	CSASTGGGGETQYF	TGCAGCGCCTCGACAGGGGGCGGCGGGGAGACCCAGTACTTC
TRBV5-1	.	many	TRBJ2-3	CASSLDRGRADTQYF	TGCGCCAGCAGCTTGGACCGAGGGCGGGCAGATACGCAGTATTTT
TRBV6-2/TRBV6-3	.	few	TRBJ1-5	CASSYSTGPSNQPQHF	TGTGCCAGCAGTTACTCGACAGGACCAAGCAATCAGCCCCAGCATTTT
TRBV28	.	.	TRBJ1-3	CASSPYTGFSGNTIYF	TGTGCCAGCAGTCCTTACACCGGATTCTCTGGAAACACCATATATTTT
TRBV12-3/TRBV12-4	TRBD2	many	TRBJ2-3	CASSHSGTSYTTDTQYF	TGTGCCAGCAGTCATTCCGGGACTAGCTATACCACAGATACGCAGTATTTT
TRBV28	.	few	TRBJ2-5	CASSTVGETQYF	TGTGCCAGCAGTACCGTCGGAGAGACCCAGTACTTC
TRBV28	TRBD2	.	TRBJ2-1	CASSLPASGKYNEQFF	TGTGCCAGCAGTTTACCAGCTAGCGGGAAATACAATGAGCAGTTCTTC
TRBV27	TRBD2	many	TRBJ2-7	CASSSYTIAGGVPYEQYF	TGTGCCAGCAGTTCCTACACTATAGCGGGAGGGGTTCCGTACGAGCAGTACTTC
TRBV12-3/TRBV12-4	.	many	TRBJ2-3	CASTGSADTQYF	TGTGCCAGCACCGGGAGCGCAGATACGCAGTATTTT
TRBV3-1	.	many	TRBJ1-5	CASSQAAGHQPQHF	TGTGCCAGCAGCCAAGCTGCAGGACATCAGCCCCAGCATTTT
TRBV6-1	.	.	TRBJ2-5	CASSPDALQETQYF	TGTGCCAGTAGTCCGGATGCCCTCCAAGAGACCCAGTACTTC
TRBV20-1	TRBD2	.	TRBJ2-2	CSARDHQRGGTGELFF	TGCAGTGCTAGGGACCACCAGCGGGGAGGGACCGGGGAGCTGTTTTTT
TRBV11-3	.	few	TRBJ2-7	CASSLKVVEQYF	TGTGCCAGCAGCTTAAAGGTCGTCGAGCAGTACTTC
TRBV20-1	.	few	TRBJ1-1	CSARDPLNTEAFF	TGCAGTGCTAGAGATCCGCTGAACACTGAAGCTTTCTTT
TRBV5-1	TRBD2	many	TRBJ2-7	CASSLGSSGTSSYEQYF	TGCGCCAGCAGCTTGGGTTCTAGCGGGACGAGCTCCTACGAGCAGTACTTC
TRBV11-2	TRBD1	few	TRBJ2-3	CASGNVPGQGSDTQYF	TGTGCCAGCGGAAATGTTCCGGGACAGGGATCAGATACGCAGTATTTT
TRBV2	TRBD1	few	TRBJ1-5	CASSFGTGDQPQHF	TGTGCCAGCAGTTTTGGGACAGGGGATCAGCCCCAGCATTTT
TRBV7-3	TRBD2	many	TRBJ2-5	CASSRLAGAEETQYF	TGTGCCAGCAGTAGACTAGCGGGAGCGGAGGAGACCCAGTACTTC
TRBV9	.	few	TRBJ2-2	CASSVGQSLGELFF	TGTGCCAGCAGCGTCGGACAGAGCCTCGGGGAGCTGTTTTTT
TRBV3-1	TRBD2	many	TRBJ2-1	CASSQGLGYNEQFF	TGTGCCAGCAGCCAGGGACTAGGTTACAATGAGCAGTTCTTC
TRBV29-1	.	.	TRBJ2-7	CSVKTGYSGEQYF	TGCAGCGTAAAAACAGGGTATAGCGGCGAGCAGTACTTC
TRBV12-3/TRBV12-4	.	few	TRBJ1-1	CASSYRVGTEAFF	TGTGCCAGCAGTTATAGGGTTGGCACTGAAGCTTTCTTT
TRBV28	.	once	TRBJ2-1	CASSLSGETQFF	TGTGCCAGCAGTTTGAGCGGAGAGACCCAGTTCTTC
TRBV2	.	many	TRBJ2-3	CASAVRSTDTQYF	TGTGCCAGCGCGGTGAGAAGCACAGATACGCAGTATTTT
TRBV27	.	few	TRBJ1-5	CASSLGVSNQPQHF	TGTGCCAGCAGTTTAGGAGTTAGCAATCAGCCCCAGCATTTT
TRBV7-9	TRBD2	.	TRBJ2-2	CASSRPLSGRDNTGELFF	TGTGCCAGCAGCCGCCCCCTCAGCGGGAGGGATAACACCGGGGAGCTGTTTTTT
TRBV6-1	TRBD1	.	TRBJ1-1	CASSLGGGMNTEAFF	TGTGCCAGCAGTTTAGGGGGCGGGATGAACACTGAAGCTTTCTTT
TRBV5-6	.	.	TRBJ2-3	CASNPISGDTQYF	TGTGCCAGCAACCCCATCTCAGGAGATACGCAGTATTTT
TRBV19	.	.	TRBJ2-7	CASSSLGDAYEQYF	TGTGCCAGTAGTAGCCTAGGTGACGCTTACGAGCAGTACTTC
TRBV24-1	TRBD2	many	TRBJ2-3	CATSGGTSGSTDTQYF	TGTGCCACCAGTGGAGGGACTAGCGGGAGCACAGATACGCAGTATTTT
TRBV2	.	.	TRBJ1-5	CASSEALSSGDQPQHF	TGTGCCAGCAGTGAAGCGTTATCATCGGGTGATCAGCCCCAGCATTTT
TRBV7-2	.	many	TRBJ2-1	CASSRQAEQFF	TGTGCCAGCAGCCGACAAGCCGAGCAGTTCTTC
TRBV20-1	.	.	TRBJ2-3	CSARDGSTDTQYF	TGCAGTGCTAGAGACGGTAGCACAGATACGCAGTATTTT
TRBV29-1	.	.	TRBJ2-5	CSVVPETASETQYF	TGCAGCGTTGTCCCGGAAACAGCCTCGGAGACCCAGTACTTC
TRBV14	TRBD2	.	TRBJ2-5	CASSQEELAATFLGETQYF	TGTGCCAGCAGCCAAGAAGAACTAGCGGCTACCTTTCTTGGAGAGACCCAGTACTTC
TRBV7-3	TRBD2	.	TRBJ2-3	CASSLTFTSGRDTQYF	TGTGCCAGCAGCTTAACGTTTACTAGCGGGAGAGATACGCAGTATTTT
TRBV30	TRBD2	many	TRBJ2-1	CAWSLTSGRAHEQFF	TGTGCCTGGAGTCTGACTAGCGGGAGGGCCCATGAGCAGTTCTTC
TRBV28	.	.	TRBJ2-1	CASSPRRLSGNEQFF	TGTGCCAGCAGTCCGCGGAGGCTCTCGGGGAATGAGCAGTTCTTC
TRBV10-3	TRBD1	few	TRBJ2-1	CAISGGQGSGEQFF	TGTGCCATCAGTGGGGGACAGGGGAGCGGGGAGCAGTTCTTC
TRBV12-5	TRBD1	.	TRBJ1-3	CASGLGQGSGNTIYF	TGTGCTAGTGGTTTGGGACAGGGCTCTGGAAACACCATATATTTT
TRBV15	.	.	TRBJ2-1	CATSRPGRAEQFF	TGTGCCACCAGCAGACCAGGAAGGGCTGAGCAGTTCTTC
TRBV15	.	.	TRBJ2-2	CATSKRTGELFF	TGTGCCACCAGCAAGCGAACCGGGGAGCTGTTTTTT
TRBV27	.	.	TRBJ2-6	CASSQSSSVSGANVLTF	TGTGCCAGCAGTCAATCTAGTTCGGTTTCTGGGGCCAACGTCCTGACTTTC
TRBV11-2	TRBD2	.	TRBJ2-7	CASSLEYGTSGLKENEQYF	TGTGCCAGCAGCTTAGAGTACGGAACTAGCGGTCTCAAAGAAAACGAGCAGTACTTC
TRBV27	.	.	TRBJ2-3	CASHLADTQYF	TGTGCCAGCCATCTAGCAGATACGCAGTATTTT
TRBV7-9	.	.	TRBJ1-2	CASSLGVARARYGYTF	TGTGCCAGCAGCTTAGGAGTGGCCAGGGCACGGTATGGCTACACCTTC
TRBV6-1	.	.	TRBJ2-3	CASRGWGTDTQYF	TGTGCCAGCAGGGGGTGGGGTACAGATACGCAGTATTTT
TRBV3-1	.	many	TRBJ2-7	CASSQVGRGEQYF	TGTGCCAGCAGCCAAGTAGGGCGGGGCGAGCAGTACTTC
TRBV11-2	.	many	TRBJ2-5	CASRSSGGTQYF	TGTGCCAGCCGTAGTTCCGGCGGGACCCAGTACTTC
TRBV6-1	.	.	TRBJ2-1	CASSEAEATVSYNEQFF	TGTGCCAGCAGTGAAGCGGAGGCGACCGTTAGCTACAATGAGCAGTTCTTC
TRBV5-1	TRBD1	few	TRBJ1-1	CASSRGQLDTEAFF	TGCGCCAGCAGCCGGGGACAGTTGGACACTGAAGCTTTCTTT
TRBV11-1	TRBD2	many	TRBJ2-1	CASSSILAGAREQFF	TGTGCCAGCAGCTCCATCTTAGCGGGAGCGCGTGAGCAGTTCTTC
TRBV10-3	.	.	TRBJ1-1	CAISARELNTEAFF	TGTGCCATCAGTGCCAGAGAATTGAACACTGAAGCTTTCTTT
TRBV13	TRBD1	.	TRBJ1-1	CASSLGQVAEAFF	TGTGCCAGCAGCTTGGGACAGGTCGCAGAAGCTTTCTTT
TRBV11-2	.	.	TRBJ1-1	CASSWGGALNTQAFF	TGTGCCAGCAGCTGGGGTGGGGCGCTCAACACTCAAGCTTTCTTT